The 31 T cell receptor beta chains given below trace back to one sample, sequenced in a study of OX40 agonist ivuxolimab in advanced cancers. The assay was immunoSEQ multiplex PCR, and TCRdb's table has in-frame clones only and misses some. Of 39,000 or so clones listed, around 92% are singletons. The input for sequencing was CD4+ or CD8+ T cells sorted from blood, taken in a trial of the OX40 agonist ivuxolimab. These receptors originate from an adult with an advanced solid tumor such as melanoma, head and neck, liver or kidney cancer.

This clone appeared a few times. DNA of the CDR3: TGCGCCAGCAGCTGGCAGGGGGCGCGGGAGACCCAGTACTTC. This codes for CASSWQGARETQYF. The genes are TRBV5-1 and TRBJ2-5, with 8 bases lining up with TRBD1. The CDR3 has 14 residues. V shed 3 bases, J shed 5 bases, and the junction held 6 bases outside the gene matches. From germline, CDR1 is SGHRS and CDR2 YFSETQ. Supplemented by reference TRBV5-1 and TRBJ2-5, the full variable domain reads KAGVTQTPRYLIKTRGQQVTLSCSPISGHRSVSWYQQTPGQGLQFLFEYFSETQRNKGNFPGRFSGRQFSNSRSEMNVSTLELGDSALYLCASSWQGARETQYFGPGTRLLVL.

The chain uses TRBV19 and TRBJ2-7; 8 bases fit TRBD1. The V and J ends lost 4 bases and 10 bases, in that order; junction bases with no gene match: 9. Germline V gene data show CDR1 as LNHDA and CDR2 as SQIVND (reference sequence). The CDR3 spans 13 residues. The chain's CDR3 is CASSNVGQGNQYF. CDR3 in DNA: TGTGCCAGTAGTAACGTCGGACAGGGTAATCAGTACTTC.

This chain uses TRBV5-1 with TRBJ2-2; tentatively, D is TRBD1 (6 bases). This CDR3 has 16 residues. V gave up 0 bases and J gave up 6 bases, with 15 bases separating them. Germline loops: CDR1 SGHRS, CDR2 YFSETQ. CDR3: CASSLDRAGSAGELFF. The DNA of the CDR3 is TGCGCCAGCAGCTTGGACAGGGCTGGGTCCGCCGGGGAGCTGTTTTTT.

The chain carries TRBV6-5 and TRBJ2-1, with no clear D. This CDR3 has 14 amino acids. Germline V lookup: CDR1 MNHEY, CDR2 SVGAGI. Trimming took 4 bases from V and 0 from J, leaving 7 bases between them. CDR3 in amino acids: CASSLLTSYNEQFF. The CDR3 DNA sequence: TGTGCCAGCAGTTTACTGACCTCCTACAATGAGCAGTTCTTC.

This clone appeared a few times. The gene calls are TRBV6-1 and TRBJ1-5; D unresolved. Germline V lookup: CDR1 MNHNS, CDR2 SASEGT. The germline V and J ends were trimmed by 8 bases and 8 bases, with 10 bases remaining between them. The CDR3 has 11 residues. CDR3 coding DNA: TGTGCCAGCGGAATGGTTGAGCCCCAGCATTTT. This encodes CASGMVEPQHF.

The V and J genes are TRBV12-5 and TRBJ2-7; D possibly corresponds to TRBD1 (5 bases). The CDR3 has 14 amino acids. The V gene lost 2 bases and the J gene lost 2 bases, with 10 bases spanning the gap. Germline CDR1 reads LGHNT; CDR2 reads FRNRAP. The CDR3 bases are TGTGCTAGTGGTTTGACAGGATCTACCTACGAGCAGTACTTC. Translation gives CASGLTGSTYEQYF.

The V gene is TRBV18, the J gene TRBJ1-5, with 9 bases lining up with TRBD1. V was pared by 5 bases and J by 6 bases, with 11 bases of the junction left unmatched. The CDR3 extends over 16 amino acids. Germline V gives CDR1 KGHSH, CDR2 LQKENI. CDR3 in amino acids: CASSTRGQGSGQPQHF. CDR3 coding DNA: TGTGCCAGCTCAACACGGGGACAGGGATCGGGTCAGCCCCAGCATTTT. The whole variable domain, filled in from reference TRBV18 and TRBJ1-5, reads NAGVMQNPRHLVRRRGQEARLRCSPMKGHSHVYWYRQLPEEGLKFMVYLQKENIIDESGMPKERFSAEFPKEGPSILRIQQVVRGDSAAYFCASSTRGQGSGQPQHFGDGTRLSIL.

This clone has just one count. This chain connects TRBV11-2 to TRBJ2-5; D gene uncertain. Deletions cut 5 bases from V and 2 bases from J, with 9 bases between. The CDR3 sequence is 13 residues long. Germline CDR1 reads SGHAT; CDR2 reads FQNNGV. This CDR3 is CASSHDVQETQYF. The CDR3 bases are TGTGCCAGCAGCCATGACGTACAAGAGACCCAGTACTTC.

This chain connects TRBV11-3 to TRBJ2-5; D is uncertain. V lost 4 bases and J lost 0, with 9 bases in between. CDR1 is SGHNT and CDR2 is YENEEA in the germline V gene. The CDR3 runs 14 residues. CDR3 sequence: CASSSSVYQETQYF. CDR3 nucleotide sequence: TGTGCCAGCAGCTCCTCGGTGTACCAAGAGACCCAGTACTTC.

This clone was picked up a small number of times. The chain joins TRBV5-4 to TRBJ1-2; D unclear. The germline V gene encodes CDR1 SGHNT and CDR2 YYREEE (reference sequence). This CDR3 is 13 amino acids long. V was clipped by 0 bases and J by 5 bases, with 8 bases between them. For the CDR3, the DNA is TGTGCCAGCAGCTTGGGGAGGGAATATGGCTACACCTTC. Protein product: CASSLGREYGYTF.

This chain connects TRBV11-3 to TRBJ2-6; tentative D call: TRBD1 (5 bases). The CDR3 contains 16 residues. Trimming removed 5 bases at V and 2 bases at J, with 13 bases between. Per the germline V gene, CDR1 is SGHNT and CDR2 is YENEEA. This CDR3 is CASSPQGNPGANVLTF. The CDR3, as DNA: TGTGCCAGCAGCCCCCAGGGCAACCCTGGGGCCAACGTCCTGACTTTC.

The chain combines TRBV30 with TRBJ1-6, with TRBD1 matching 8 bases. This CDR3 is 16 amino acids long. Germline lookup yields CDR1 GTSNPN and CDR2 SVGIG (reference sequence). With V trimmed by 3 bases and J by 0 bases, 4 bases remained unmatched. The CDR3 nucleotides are TGTGCCTGGAGGTCCGGACAGGGCTCCTATAATTCACCCCTCCACTTT. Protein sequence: CAWRSGQGSYNSPLHF.

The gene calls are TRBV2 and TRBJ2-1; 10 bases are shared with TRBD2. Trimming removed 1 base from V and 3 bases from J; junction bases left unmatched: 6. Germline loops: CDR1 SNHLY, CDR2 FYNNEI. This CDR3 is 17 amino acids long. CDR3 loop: CASSEVILAGVYNEQFF. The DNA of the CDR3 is TGTGCCAGCAGTGAAGTTATCCTAGCGGGGGTCTACAATGAGCAGTTCTTC. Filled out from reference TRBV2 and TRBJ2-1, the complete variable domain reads EPEVTQTPSHQVTQMGQEVILRCVPISNHLYFYWYRQILGQKVEFLVSFYNNEISEKSEIFDDQFSVERPDGSNFTLKIRSTKLEDSAMYFCASSEVILAGVYNEQFFGPGTRLTVL.

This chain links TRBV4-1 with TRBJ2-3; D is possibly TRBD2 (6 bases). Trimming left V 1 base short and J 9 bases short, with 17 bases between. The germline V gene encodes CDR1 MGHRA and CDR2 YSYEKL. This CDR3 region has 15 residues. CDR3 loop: CASSQVSRDFETQYF. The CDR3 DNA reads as TGCGCCAGCAGCCAAGTATCCCGGGACTTCGAGACGCAGTATTTT.

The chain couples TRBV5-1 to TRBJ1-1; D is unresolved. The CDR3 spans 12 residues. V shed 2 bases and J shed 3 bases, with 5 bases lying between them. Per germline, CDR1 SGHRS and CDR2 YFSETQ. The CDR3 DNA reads TGCGCCAGCAGCTTTTCGGACACTGAAGCTTTCTTT. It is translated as CASSFSDTEAFF. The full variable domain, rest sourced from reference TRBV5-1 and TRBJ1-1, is KAGVTQTPRYLIKTRGQQVTLSCSPISGHRSVSWYQQTPGQGLQFLFEYFSETQRNKGNFPGRFSGRQFSNSRSEMNVSTLELGDSALYLCASSFSDTEAFFGQGTRLTVV.

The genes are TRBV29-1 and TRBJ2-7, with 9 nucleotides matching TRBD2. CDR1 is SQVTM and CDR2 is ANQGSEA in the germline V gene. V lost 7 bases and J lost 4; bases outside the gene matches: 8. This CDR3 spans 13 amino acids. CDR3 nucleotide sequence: TGCAGCGCCACCCGCGGGGGGGATTACGAGCAGTACTTC. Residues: CSATRGGDYEQYF.

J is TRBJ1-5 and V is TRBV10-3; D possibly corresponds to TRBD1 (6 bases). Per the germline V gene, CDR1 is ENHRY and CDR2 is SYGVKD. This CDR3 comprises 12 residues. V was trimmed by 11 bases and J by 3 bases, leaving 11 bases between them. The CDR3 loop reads CAVGQPNQPQHF. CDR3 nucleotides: TGTGCCGTCGGACAGCCCAATCAGCCCCAGCATTTT.

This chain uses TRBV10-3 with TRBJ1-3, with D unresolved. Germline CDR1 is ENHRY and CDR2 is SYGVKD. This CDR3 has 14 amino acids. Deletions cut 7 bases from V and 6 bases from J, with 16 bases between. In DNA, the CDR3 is TGTGCCATCAAAACGGGCGGACGAGAAAACACCATATATTTT. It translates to CAIKTGGRENTIYF.

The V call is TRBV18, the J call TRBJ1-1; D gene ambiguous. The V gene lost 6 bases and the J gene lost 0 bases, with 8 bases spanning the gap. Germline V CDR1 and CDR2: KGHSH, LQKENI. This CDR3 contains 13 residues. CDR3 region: CASSQALNTEAFF. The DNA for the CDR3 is TGTGCCAGCTCCCAGGCTTTGAACACTGAAGCTTTCTTT.

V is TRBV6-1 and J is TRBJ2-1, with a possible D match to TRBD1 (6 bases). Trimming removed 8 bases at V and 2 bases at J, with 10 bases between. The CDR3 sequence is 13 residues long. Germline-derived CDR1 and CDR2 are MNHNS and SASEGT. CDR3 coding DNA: TGTGCCAGCGCCAGGGGTCCCTACAATGAGCAGTTCTTC. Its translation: CASARGPYNEQFF.

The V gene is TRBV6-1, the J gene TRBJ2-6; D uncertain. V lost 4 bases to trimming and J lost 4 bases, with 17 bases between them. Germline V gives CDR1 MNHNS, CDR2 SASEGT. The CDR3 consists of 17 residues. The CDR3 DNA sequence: TGTGCCAGCAGTGGACGGACCCGAACCTTGGGGGCCAACGTCCTGACTTTC. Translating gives CASSGRTRTLGANVLTF.

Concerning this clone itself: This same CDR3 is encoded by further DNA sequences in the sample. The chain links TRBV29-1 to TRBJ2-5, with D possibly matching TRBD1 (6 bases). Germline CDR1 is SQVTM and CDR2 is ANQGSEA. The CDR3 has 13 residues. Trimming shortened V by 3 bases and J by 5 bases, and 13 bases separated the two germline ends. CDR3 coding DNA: TGCAGCGTTGATAGGGGGACCCAGGAGACCCAGTACTTC. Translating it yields CSVDRGTQETQYF.

CDR3 loop: CASSVLGGRVDTQYF. The CDR3 region has the DNA TGTGCCAGCAGCGTCCTGGGGGGCCGTGTAGATACGCAGTATTTT. V is TRBV9 and J is TRBJ2-3; possibly TRBD1 or TRBD2 for D (6 bases each). Germline lookup yields CDR1 SGDLS and CDR2 YYNGEE. The CDR3 is 15 residues long. V gave up 2 bases and J gave up 5 bases, with 15 bases separating them.

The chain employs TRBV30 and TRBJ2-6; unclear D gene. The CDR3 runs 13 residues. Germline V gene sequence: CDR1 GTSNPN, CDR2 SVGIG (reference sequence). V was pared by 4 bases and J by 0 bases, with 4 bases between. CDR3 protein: CAWKNSGANVLTF. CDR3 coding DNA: TGTGCCTGGAAAAACTCTGGGGCCAACGTCCTGACTTTC.

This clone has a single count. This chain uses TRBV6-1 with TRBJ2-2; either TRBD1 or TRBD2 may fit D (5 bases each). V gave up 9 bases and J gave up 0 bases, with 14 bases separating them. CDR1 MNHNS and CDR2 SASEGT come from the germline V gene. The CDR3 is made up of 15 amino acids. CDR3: CASGGRGANTGELFF. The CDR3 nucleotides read TGTGCCAGTGGGGGTAGAGGGGCGAACACCGGGGAGCTGTTTTTT.

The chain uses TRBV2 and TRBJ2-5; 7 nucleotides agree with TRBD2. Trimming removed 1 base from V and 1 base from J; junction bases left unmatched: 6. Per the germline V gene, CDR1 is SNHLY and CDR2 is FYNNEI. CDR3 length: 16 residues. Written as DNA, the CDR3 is TGTGCCAGCAGTGAAGGTTTGGGGGGGACCCAAGAGACCCAGTACTTC. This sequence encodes CASSEGLGGTQETQYF.

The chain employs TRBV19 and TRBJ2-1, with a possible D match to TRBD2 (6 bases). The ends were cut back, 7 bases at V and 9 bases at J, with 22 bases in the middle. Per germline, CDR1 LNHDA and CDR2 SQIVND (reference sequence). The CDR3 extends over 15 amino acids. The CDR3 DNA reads TGTGCCAGTAAGGTAACGGGGCTAGCGTCCGGTGAGCAGTTCTTC. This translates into CASKVTGLASGEQFF.

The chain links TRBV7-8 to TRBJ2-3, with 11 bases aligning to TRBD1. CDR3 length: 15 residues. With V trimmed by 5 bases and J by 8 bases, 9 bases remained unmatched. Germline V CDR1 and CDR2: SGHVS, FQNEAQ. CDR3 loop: CASSPGGTGGRTQYF. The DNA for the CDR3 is TGTGCCAGCAGCCCGGGCGGGACAGGGGGGCGTACGCAGTATTTT.

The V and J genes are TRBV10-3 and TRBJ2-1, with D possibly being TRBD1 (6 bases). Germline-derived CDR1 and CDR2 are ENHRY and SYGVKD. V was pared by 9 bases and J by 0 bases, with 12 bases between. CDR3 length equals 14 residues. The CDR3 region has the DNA TGTGCCATGAATTCGGACAGCTCCTACAATGAGCAGTTCTTC. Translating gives CAMNSDSSYNEQFF.

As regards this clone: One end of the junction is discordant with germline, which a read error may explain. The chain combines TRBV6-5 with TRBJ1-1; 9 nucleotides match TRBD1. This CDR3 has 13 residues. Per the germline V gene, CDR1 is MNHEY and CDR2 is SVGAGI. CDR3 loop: CGSGGTGRTEAFF. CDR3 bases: TGTGGCAGCGGAGGGACAGGGAGGACTGAAGCTTTCTTT.

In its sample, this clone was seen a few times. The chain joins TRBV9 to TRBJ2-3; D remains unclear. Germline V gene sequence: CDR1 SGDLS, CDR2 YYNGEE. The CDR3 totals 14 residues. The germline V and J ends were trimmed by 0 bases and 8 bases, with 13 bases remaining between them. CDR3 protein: CASSVGFELGTQYF. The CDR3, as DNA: TGTGCCAGCAGCGTAGGATTCGAGTTGGGTACGCAGTATTTT.